The 14 T cell receptor beta chains listed next were all sequenced from one sample in a study of beta chain features in type 1 diabetes. Expressed TCRB transcripts were sequenced after all isolated RNA was converted to cDNA. Assay used: immunoSEQ multiplex PCR; TCRdb lists only in-frame clones, some missing. Of roughly 380,000 clones in the sample, 15% to 20% were seen once. The sample taken for sequencing was naive CD4+ T cells from blood. Source of these receptors: a woman between 18 and 29 years old in good health.

The sample holds a few counts of this clone. The chain carries TRBV29-1 and TRBJ1-2; TRBD1 matches 12 bases. J gave up 8 bases and V 7 bases, and 11 bases lay outside the gene matches. Germline V gene data show CDR1 as SQVTM and CDR2 as ANQGSEA. The CDR3 totals 14 residues. CDR3 DNA: TGCAGCGCCAACTCCGGGACAGGGGGCTGGGGCTACACCTTC. Encoded protein: CSANSGTGGWGYTF.

V is TRBV9 and J is TRBJ1-4; TRBD1 aligns across 9 bases. CDR1 and CDR2 from the germline V gene are SGDLS and YYNGEE. The trim removed 6 bases at V and 7 bases at J, leaving 19 bases unmatched. The CDR3 loop spans 18 amino acids. The CDR3 sequence is CASTQGRDRVPIGEKLFF. The CDR3 DNA is TGTGCCAGCACCCAAGGTCGGGACAGGGTACCTATCGGTGAAAAACTGTTTTTT.

V is TRBV10-3 and J is TRBJ2-2; 13 bases line up with TRBD2. The CDR3 loop spans 16 amino acids. Trimming removed 6 bases from V and 4 bases from J; junction bases left unmatched: 5. The germline V gene has CDR1 ENHRY and CDR2 SYGVKD. The CDR3 spells CAIRKGLAGSTGELFF. The CDR3 DNA follows: TGTGCCATCAGGAAGGGACTAGCGGGATCCACCGGGGAGCTGTTTTTT.

This clone has just a few counts. V and J are TRBV5-6 and TRBJ2-2; D perhaps matches TRBD1 (5 bases). The CDR3 has 13 residues. Germline V gene lookup returns CDR1 SGHDT and CDR2 YYEEEE. The V end lost 7 bases, the J end lost 3 bases, and 10 bases lay between the germline ends. The CDR3 loop reads CASARGYTGELFF. The CDR3 DNA reads as TGTGCCAGCGCAAGGGGCTACACCGGGGAGCTGTTTTTT.

The gene calls are TRBV28 and TRBJ2-2, with 7 bases that match TRBD1. From germline, CDR1 is MDHEN and CDR2 SYDVKM. CDR3 length: 15 amino acids. V shed 6 bases, J shed 3 bases, and the junction held 7 bases outside the gene matches. CDR3 in DNA: TGTGCCAGCAGCCGTCCGGGACAGTACACCGGGGAGCTGTTTTTT. It codes for CASSRPGQYTGELFF.

This clone came up a few times. The genes are TRBV29-1 and TRBJ1-1, with a weak D call TRBD1 (5 bases). Germline V gene sequence: CDR1 SQVTM, CDR2 ANQGSEA. V dropped 6 bases and J dropped 3 bases, with 8 bases sitting between them. The CDR3 loop spans 11 amino acids. In nucleotides, the CDR3 is TGCAGCGTACGGGGGTACACTGAAGCTTTCTTT. Its protein product is CSVRGYTEAFF.

This chain connects TRBV5-1 to TRBJ2-6, with D maybe TRBD2 (5 bases). The CDR3 spans 14 residues. CDR1 is SGHRS, CDR2 YFSETQ, per germline. V was trimmed by 6 bases and J by 4 bases, leaving 11 bases between them. The CDR3 sequence: CASKSGGGANVLTF. In DNA form, the CDR3 reads TGCGCCAGCAAGTCGGGCGGGGGGGCCAACGTCCTGACTTTC.

This chain links TRBV7-9 with TRBJ1-5; 7 bases agree with TRBD1. Trimming took 6 bases from V and 6 from J; bases not matched to a gene: 11. The germline V gene has CDR1 SEHNR and CDR2 FQNEAQ (reference sequence). CDR3 length equals 15 residues. The CDR3 loop reads CASRLNMTGFQPQHF. For the CDR3, the DNA is TGTGCCAGCAGGTTAAATATGACAGGGTTTCAGCCCCAGCATTTT. Full variable domain (outside the CDR3, taken from reference TRBV7-9 and TRBJ1-5): DTGVSQNPRHKITKRGQNVTFRCDPISEHNRLYWYRQTLGQGPEFLTYFQNEAQLEKSRLLSDRFSAERPKGSFSTLEIQRTEQGDSAMYLCASRLNMTGFQPQHFGDGTRLSIL.

The J gene is TRBJ2-6, the V gene TRBV4-2, with D unresolved. Germline assignment: CDR1 LGHNA and CDR2 YNFKEQ. This CDR3 is 16 amino acids long. Deletions cut 1 base from V and 7 bases from J, with 14 bases between. The CDR3 region is CASSQVTSRTANVLTF. The CDR3 DNA reads as TGTGCCAGCAGCCAAGTTACGTCGCGAACCGCCAACGTCCTGACTTTC.

The chain employs TRBV30 and TRBJ2-1; the match to TRBD2 covers 9 bases. Germline values: CDR1 GTSNPN, CDR2 SVGIG (reference sequence). After removal of 3 bases from V and 7 bases from J, the junction contained 13 bases not matched to a gene. This CDR3 is 16 amino acids long. CDR3 coding DNA: TGTGCCTGGAGGGCAGGGGGTAGCGGGAGAAGGAATGAGCAGTTCTTC. Protein: CAWRAGGSGRRNEQFF.

The V call is TRBV7-2, the J call TRBJ1-5, with D perhaps matching TRBD1 (6 bases). The V end lost 4 bases, the J end lost 5 bases, and 12 bases lay between the germline ends. The CDR3 spans 14 residues. Per the germline V gene, CDR1 is SGHTA and CDR2 is FQGNSA. CDR3 in amino acids: CASSSGQYDQPQHF. The CDR3 DNA sequence: TGTGCCAGCAGCTCCGGACAGTATGATCAGCCCCAGCATTTT.

In this sample, this clone turned up a few times. The chain recombines TRBV5-4 with TRBJ2-3, with 7 bases lining up with TRBD1. The CDR3 contains 15 residues. Germline values: CDR1 SGHNT, CDR2 YYREEE (reference sequence). Trimming cost V 4 bases and J 2 bases; bases outside gene matches: 7. CDR3 sequence (DNA): TGTGCCAGCAGCCAACAGGGGCCTAACACAGATACGCAGTATTTT. It yields the protein CASSQQGPNTDTQYF.

This clone showed up just a few times. The J gene is TRBJ1-2, the V gene TRBV5-1; 8 bases fit TRBD1. The CDR3 runs 14 residues. After removal of 6 bases from V and 6 bases from J, the junction contained 10 bases not matched to a gene. The germline gives CDR1 SGHRS, CDR2 YFSETQ. CDR3 region: CASTPATGEDGYTF. CDR3 DNA sequence: TGCGCCAGCACCCCCGCGACAGGGGAGGATGGCTACACCTTC.

The chain links TRBV7-3 to TRBJ2-3, with 7 bases aligning to TRBD2. The germline CDR1 and CDR2 sequences are SGHTA and FQGTGA. The V gene end was trimmed by 4 bases and the J gene end by 6 bases; junction bases not matched to a gene: 13. The CDR3 has 16 amino acids. The CDR3 loop reads CASSSFGGRARDTQYF. For the CDR3, the DNA is TGTGCCAGCAGCTCATTTGGGGGGAGGGCTCGGGATACGCAGTATTTT.